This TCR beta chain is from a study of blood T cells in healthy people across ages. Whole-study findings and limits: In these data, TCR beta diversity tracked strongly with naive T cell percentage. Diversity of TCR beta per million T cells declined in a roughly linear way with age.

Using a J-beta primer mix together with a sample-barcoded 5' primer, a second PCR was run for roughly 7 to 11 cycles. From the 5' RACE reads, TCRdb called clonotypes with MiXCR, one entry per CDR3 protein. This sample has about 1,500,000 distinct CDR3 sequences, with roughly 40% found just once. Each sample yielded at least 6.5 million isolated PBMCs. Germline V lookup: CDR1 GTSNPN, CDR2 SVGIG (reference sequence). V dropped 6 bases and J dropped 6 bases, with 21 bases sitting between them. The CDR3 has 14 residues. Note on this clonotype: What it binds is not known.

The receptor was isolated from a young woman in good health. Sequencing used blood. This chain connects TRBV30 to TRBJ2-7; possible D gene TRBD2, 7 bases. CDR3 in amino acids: CACHPGGLPGEQYF. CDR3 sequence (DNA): TGTGCCTGCCACCCGGGGGGCTTGCCAGGCGAGCAGTACTTC.